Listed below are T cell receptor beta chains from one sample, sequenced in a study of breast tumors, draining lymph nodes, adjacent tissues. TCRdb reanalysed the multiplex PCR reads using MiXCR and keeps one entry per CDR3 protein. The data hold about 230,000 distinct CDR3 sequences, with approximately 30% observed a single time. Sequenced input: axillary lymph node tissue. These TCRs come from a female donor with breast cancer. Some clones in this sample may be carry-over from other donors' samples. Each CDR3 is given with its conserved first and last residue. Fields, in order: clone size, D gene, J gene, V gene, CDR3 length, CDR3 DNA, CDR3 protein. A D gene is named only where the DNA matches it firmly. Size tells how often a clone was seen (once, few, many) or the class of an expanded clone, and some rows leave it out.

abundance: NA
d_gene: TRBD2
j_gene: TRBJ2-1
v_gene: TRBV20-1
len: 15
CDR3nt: TGCAGTGCTAGGGAGCGGGAGAGCTCCTACAATGAGCAGTTCTTC
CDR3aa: CSARERESSYNEQFF

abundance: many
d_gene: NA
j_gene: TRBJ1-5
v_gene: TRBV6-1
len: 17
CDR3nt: TGTGCCAGCAGGTCCGGGGCAGGCTTAGCCGTTAGGCAGCCCCAGCATTTT
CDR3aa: CASRSGAGLAVRQPQHF

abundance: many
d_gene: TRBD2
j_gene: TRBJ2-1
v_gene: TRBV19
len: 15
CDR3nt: TGTGCCAGTACCATCCGGACTAGCGGATACAATGAGCAGTTCTTC
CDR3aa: CASTIRTSGYNEQFF

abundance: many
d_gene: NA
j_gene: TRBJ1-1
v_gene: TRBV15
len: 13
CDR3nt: TGTGCCACCAGCAGAGATACCGTTACCGGGGCTTTCTTT
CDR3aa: CATSRDTVTGAFF

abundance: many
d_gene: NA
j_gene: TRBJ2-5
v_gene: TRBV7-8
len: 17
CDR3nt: TGTGCCAGCAGTTTAGAAAGGGGCCTCTGGGATGCGGAGACCCAGTACTTC
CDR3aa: CASSLERGLWDAETQYF

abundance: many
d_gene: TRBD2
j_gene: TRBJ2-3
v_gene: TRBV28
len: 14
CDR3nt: TGTGCCAGCAGTCCCTTTTCTAGCGGGAGAACGCAGTATTTT
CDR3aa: CASSPFSSGRTQYF

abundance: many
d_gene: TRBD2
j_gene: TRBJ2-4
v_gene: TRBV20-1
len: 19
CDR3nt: TGCAGTGCTGGGGGGGGACTAGCGGGAGGAGGTTGGACCAAAAACATTCAGTACTTC
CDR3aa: CSAGGGLAGGGWTKNIQYF

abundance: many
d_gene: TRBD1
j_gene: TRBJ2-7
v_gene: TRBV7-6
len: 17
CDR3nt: TGTGCCAGCAGCCCGAGGGGGACAGGGTGGAGGACCTACGAGCAGTACTTC
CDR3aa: CASSPRGTGWRTYEQYF

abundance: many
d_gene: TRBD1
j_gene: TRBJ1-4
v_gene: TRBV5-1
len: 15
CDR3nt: TGCGCCAGCAGCCGGGACAGGGGGAAAGGTGAAAAACTGTTTTTT
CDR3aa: CASSRDRGKGEKLFF

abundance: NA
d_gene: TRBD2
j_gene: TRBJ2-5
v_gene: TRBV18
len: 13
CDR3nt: TGTGCCAGCTCACTAGCGGGCCAAGAGGCCCAGTACTTC
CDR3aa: CASSLAGQEAQYF

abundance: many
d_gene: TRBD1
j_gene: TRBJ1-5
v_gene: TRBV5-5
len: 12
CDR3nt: TGTGCCAGCAGCCTCCGGACAGGGCCCCAGCATTTT
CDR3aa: CASSLRTGPQHF

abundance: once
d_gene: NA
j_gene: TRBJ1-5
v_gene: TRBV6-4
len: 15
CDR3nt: TGTGCCAGCAGTGTGACTCGATATAGCAATCAGCCCCAGCATTTT
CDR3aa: CASSVTRYSNQPQHF

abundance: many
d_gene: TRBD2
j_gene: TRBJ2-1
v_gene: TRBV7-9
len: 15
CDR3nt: TGTGCCAGCAGGAAGGGTGTAGCGGGAATGGATGAGCAGTTCTTC
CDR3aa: CASRKGVAGMDEQFF

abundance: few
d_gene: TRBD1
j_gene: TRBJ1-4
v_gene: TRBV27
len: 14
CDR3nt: TGTGCCAGCAGACCGGGACAGGCGACCGGAAAACTGTTTTTT
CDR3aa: CASRPGQATGKLFF

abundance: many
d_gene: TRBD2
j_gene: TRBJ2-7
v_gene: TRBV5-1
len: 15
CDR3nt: TGCGCCAGCAGCTTGGTTAGCGGGAGGGCCCACGAGCAGTACTTC
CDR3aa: CASSLVSGRAHEQYF

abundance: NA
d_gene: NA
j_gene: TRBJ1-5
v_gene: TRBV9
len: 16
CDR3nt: TGTGCCAGCAGCCACGATAAACTAGCGGGAGGACGCCACGAGCATTTT
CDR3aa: CASSHDKLAGGRHEHF